Below, one T cell receptor beta chain is given with its context. What it binds is not known. Assay: immunoSEQ multiplex PCR; the TCRdb copy retains only in-frame clones and omits some. The profile shows hundreds of thousands of clones, roughly 98% of them singletons. This record comes from a study of shared clonotypes between healthy human individuals. Study summary: A donor's plate count was three for CD4 naive and three for CD4 memory; CD8 naive had two and CD8 memory one.

V was trimmed by 2 bases and J by 0 bases, leaving 14 bases between them. CDR1 is LGHNA, CDR2 YSLEER, per germline. The CDR3 sequence is 17 residues long. Study-level points and caveats: Owing to a small donor count, the genetic and exposure-history diversity represented was limited. Naive CD4 clonotype sharing across a few donors was roughly 5%. Researchers found naive subsets generally carried larger estimated richness than memory subsets.

CD45RO-negative, CCR7-positively selected cells formed the naive CD8 fraction, excluding terminally differentiated effector memory CD45RA+ cells. Sequencing used naive CD8+ T cells sorted from blood. The receptor comes from a young man in good health. The chain is built from TRBV4-3 and TRBJ1-3; D unresolved. The CDR3 sequence: CASSQSSIVSSGNTIYF. In nucleotides, the CDR3 is TGCGCCAGCAGCCAAAGTTCGATAGTTAGCTCTGGAAACACCATATATTTT.